Listed below are T cell receptor beta chains from one sample, sequenced in a study of T cells expressing NK-cell markers. Following a re-call of the 5' RACE reads, TCRdb has one entry per CDR3 protein and lacks DNA. This table holds about 540,000 distinct CDR3 sequences. Specimen: blood T cells: a sorted CD56 or NKG2C T cell subset, CD4+ or CD8+ T cells, or bulk PBMC T cells (not recorded which). The receptor set was obtained from a man aged 18 to 35 in good health. Both conserved end residues are part of each CDR3. Each record gives: CDR3 length, J gene, V gene, CDR3 protein.

13	TRBJ2-1	TRBV11-2	CASTQFRADEQFF
15	TRBJ2-1	TRBV4-3	CASSQVGGTYNEQFF
14	TRBJ2-1	TRBV4-1	CASSHSGSSNEQFF
14	TRBJ2-5	TRBV28	CASSLSAGEETQYF
14	TRBJ2-4	TRBV28	CASRTGLAKNIQYF
14	TRBJ1-2	TRBV30	CAWKIETGYYGYTF
15	TRBJ2-5	TRBV28	CASSSPKLAVGTQYF
16	TRBJ2-2	TRBV12-3/TRBV12-4	CASSFVDLPNTGELFF
14	TRBJ2-3	TRBV20-1	CSATGIRVPDTQYF
15	TRBJ2-1	TRBV20-1	CSAREGLATYNEQFF
11	TRBJ2-1	TRBV30	CAFSWGYEQFF
16	TRBJ2-1	TRBV10-3	CAIERTSGNSYNEQFF
18	TRBJ2-1	TRBV24-1	CATSDLTSGRGSYNEQFF
20	TRBJ2-3	TRBV5-1	CASSLDSGRPLHLGTDTQYF
15	TRBJ2-3	TRBV29-1	CSVSGTSKGGNTQYF
14	TRBJ2-3	TRBV29-1	CSVQTGTSTDTQYF
17	TRBJ2-5	TRBV27	CASSRPPSETEQETQYF
15	TRBJ2-5	TRBV5-4	CASSWTGVLEETQYF
13	TRBJ2-5	TRBV7-2	CASSLGPRETQYF
15	TRBJ2-3	TRBV20-1	CSARRGGSLTDTQYF
15	TRBJ2-5	TRBV5-1	CASVYTGLIQETRYF
11	TRBJ2-3	TRBV20-1	CSATSYDTQYF
15	TRBJ2-3	TRBV7-2	CASSPGTGKPDTQYF
15	TRBJ2-7	TRBV7-2	CASSLGTGRLYEQYF
14	TRBJ2-5	TRBV20-1	CSASPPEASETQYF
14	TRBJ1-2	TRBV20-1	CSASGQGQFYGYTF
13	TRBJ1-1	TRBV20-1	CSAYDRLNTEAFF
15	TRBJ2-2	TRBV19	CASSTQRGNTGELFF
17	TRBJ2-6	TRBV11-2	CASSLYQGVEGANVLTF
14	TRBJ1-2	TRBV7-8	CASSLGWKSYGYTF
15	TRBJ1-1	TRBV7-9	CASSLGAGGRTEAFF
20	TRBJ2-1	TRBV7-8	CASSLGLPGTSGMIYNEQFF
14	TRBJ2-7	TRBV7-2	CASSPNRDRSEQYF
14	TRBJ2-2	TRBV29-1	CSVVRTTNTGELFF
15	TRBJ2-3	TRBV12-3/TRBV12-4	CASSFDGVFTDTQYF
14	TRBJ2-7	TRBV28	CASRPAGTGYEQYF
14	TRBJ1-2	TRBV7-9	CASSSVLGGGGYTF
12	TRBJ2-1	TRBV5-1	CASRGDYNEQFF
11	TRBJ1-1	TRBV28	CATHLTRQAFF
15	TRBJ2-3	TRBV12-3/TRBV12-4	CASSSQGEGVDTQYF
14	TRBJ2-5	TRBV7-6	CASSLMGPAETQYF